This is a list of T cell receptor beta chains from one sample in a study of regulatory T cells in long-lasting Graves disease. TCRdb reprocessed the multiplex PCR reads with MiXCR, giving one entry per CDR3 protein. The repertoire has under 800,000 distinct CDR3 sequences, around 15% of them found once; the top ten carry about 17%. This sample was also put to use in a study of T cells in Graves' hyperthyroidism and ophthalmopathy.

This specimen was peripheral blood mononuclear cells (PBMCs), taken at new diagnosis, from a patient treated with antithyroid drugs. Every receptor here comes from a woman in her thirties with Graves disease. Each CDR3 is given with its conserved first and last residue. D genes are given only for firm matches. A clone size is listed for some rows: how often the clone was seen (once, few, many), or a class if it is expanded.

cdr3_aa cdr3_nt cdr3_length clone_size v_call d_call j_call
CASSWFRDRDPVLFF TGTGCCAGCAGTTGGTTTCGGGACAGGGATCCGGTCCTGTTTTTT 15 many TRBV28 TRBD1 TRBJ2-2
CASSLAWVPRGGEQFF TGTGCCAGCAGCTTAGCGTGGGTCCCCAGGGGAGGTGAGCAGTTCTTC 16 many TRBV11-1 NA TRBJ2-1
CASSLGQGVFEKLFF TGTGCCAGCAGCTTAGGACAGGGTGTCTTTGAAAAACTGTTTTTT 15 NA TRBV7-9 TRBD1 TRBJ1-4
CASSMTGGFGYTF TGTGCCAGCAGTATGACAGGGGGCTTTGGCTACACCTTC 13 many TRBV27 TRBD1 TRBJ1-2
CSVRTGENTEAFF TGCAGCGTTCGGACAGGAGAGAACACTGAAGCTTTCTTT 13 many TRBV29-1 TRBD1 TRBJ1-1
CASRNGNEQFF TGTGCCAGCAGAAACGGAAATGAGCAGTTCTTC 11 few TRBV2 NA TRBJ2-1
CATRPGQAPDTQYF TGTGCCACCCGACCGGGACAGGCCCCAGATACGCAGTATTTT 14 many TRBV2 TRBD1 TRBJ2-3
CASSTNQLREKQFF TGTGCCAGTAGTACCAACCAACTTCGGGAGAAGCAGTTCTTC 14 many TRBV19 NA TRBJ2-1
CASSLQPDQPQHF TGTGCCAGCAGCTTGCAGCCTGATCAGCCCCAGCATTTT 13 few TRBV5-4 NA TRBJ1-5
CSVESGSSYEQYF TGCAGCGTTGAATCAGGGTCTTCCTACGAGCAGTACTTC 13 NA TRBV29-1 NA TRBJ2-7